A selection of T cell receptor beta chains follows, all from one sample in a study of CD8 T cells in Susac syndrome. TCRdb used MiXCR to reprocess the immunoSEQ multiplex PCR reads, holding one entry per CDR3 protein. The sample carries some 190,000 distinct CDR3 sequences, approximately 94% recorded once. The sample consisted of CD4+ T cells from PBMCs. These receptors originate from a human donor in good health. The CDR3 runs from the conserved cysteine through the conserved F or W. A D gene is named only where the DNA matches it firmly.

j_gene	v_gene	d_gene	CDR3aa
TRBJ1-2	TRBV28	.	CASSSSTGIYGYTF
TRBJ2-7	TRBV5-1	TRBD2	CASSSGLAETYEQYF
TRBJ2-1	TRBV5-1	.	CASSSGGAENNEQFF
TRBJ1-2	TRBV30	.	CAWRGQLSSYGYTF
TRBJ2-2	TRBV3-1	.	CASSQRRGTTNTGELFF
TRBJ2-7	TRBV29-1	.	CSVEVPRALTREQYF
TRBJ2-2	TRBV12-3/TRBV12-4	TRBD1	CASSLSQGANTGELFF
TRBJ1-2	TRBV3-1	TRBD1	CASSPLGQDYGYTF
TRBJ2-2	TRBV7-9	.	CASSLVSGELFF
TRBJ2-7	TRBV21-1	.	CASSTHKETYEQYF
TRBJ2-2	TRBV3-1	.	CASSSGTSTGELFF
TRBJ2-3	TRBV7-8	TRBD2	CASSLVGLAGGTTDTQYF
TRBJ2-7	TRBV4-1	.	CASSQDQGQRQYF
TRBJ2-7	TRBV5-1	TRBD1	CASSLGTGLHEQYF
TRBJ2-7	TRBV5-1	.	CASSSRPAGAYEQYF
TRBJ2-5	TRBV12-3/TRBV12-4	.	CASSLYGPGGETQYF
TRBJ2-3	TRBV24-1	.	CATSDPLGLATTDTQYF
TRBJ1-2	TRBV18	TRBD1	CASSATGAGYGYTF
TRBJ2-3	TRBV24-1	TRBD2	CATSDTRGTRDTQYF
TRBJ1-2	TRBV28	TRBD1	CASSLGTANYGYTF
TRBJ2-1	TRBV16	.	CASSQSHEQFF
TRBJ1-5	TRBV7-3	TRBD1	CASSLRTGDNQPQHF
TRBJ2-5	TRBV5-1	.	CASSLVAGTGETQYF
TRBJ1-5	TRBV3-1	.	CASSADGGGHQPQHF
TRBJ1-1	TRBV30	.	CAWTRQGNTEAFF
TRBJ1-1	TRBV5-1	TRBD1	CASRVGTGGPVYKTFF
TRBJ1-3	TRBV12-3/TRBV12-4	.	CASSTRTTSGNTIYF
TRBJ1-2	TRBV5-1	.	CASSSGSLSRWGYTF
TRBJ1-1	TRBV12-3/TRBV12-4	.	CASTLMRTEAFF
TRBJ2-3	TRBV6-2/TRBV6-3	.	CASSPSKTQYF
TRBJ2-5	TRBV5-4	.	CASSLTGTVKETQYF
TRBJ2-1	TRBV7-9	TRBD2	CASSPGGGGSYNEQFF
TRBJ1-5	TRBV12-3/TRBV12-4	.	CASSPKLNQPQHF
TRBJ1-4	TRBV15	.	CATSKDSREKLFF
TRBJ2-3	TRBV19	TRBD1	CASSIAQGATDTQYF